Presented here are 14 T cell receptor beta chains from one specimen sequenced in a study of blood T cell repertoires in COVID-19. Repertoires were generated with immunoSEQ multiplex PCR, while TCRdb's copy carries only in-frame clones and drops some. This sample yields about 120,000 clones, of which 85% are seen a single time; roughly 27% belongs to the top ten. The sequenced material came from peripheral blood. The source is a woman older than 75 with acute or convalescent COVID-19.

The rearrangement links TRBV5-1 to TRBJ2-7, with a tentative D call TRBD1 (6 bases). V lost 3 bases and J 3 bases, leaving 16 bases between the germline ends. Germline V CDR1 and CDR2: SGHRS, YFSETQ. CDR3 length: 15 residues. CDR3 coding DNA: TGCGCCAGCAGCTCGGCTGGGACATCCAGCTACGAGCAGTACTTC. Protein sequence: CASSSAGTSSYEQYF.

The chain links TRBV9 to TRBJ1-2; D may be TRBD1 (6 bases). The ends were cut back, 4 bases at V and 8 bases at J, with 12 bases in the middle. Germline-derived CDR1 and CDR2 are SGDLS and YYNGEE. There are 12 residues in the CDR3. Here the CDR3 DNA reads TGTGCCAGCAGCAGTACAGGGAGCGGCTACACCTTC. Translated, it gives CASSSTGSGYTF.

This chain links TRBV23-1 with TRBJ2-2, with TRBD1 identical over 10 bases. TRBV23-1 is flagged as an ORF with uncertain function. J was trimmed by 5 bases and V by 5 bases; bases with no gene match: 2. The CDR3 sequence is 14 residues long. Written as DNA, the CDR3 is TGCGCCAGCAGTAGGACAGGGGGGACCGGGGAGCTGTTTTTT. Residues: CASSRTGGTGELFF.

The J gene is TRBJ2-1, the V gene TRBV5-1; TRBD2 matches at 7 bases. Per the germline V gene, CDR1 is SGHRS and CDR2 is YFSETQ. This CDR3 comprises 15 residues. J lost 3 bases, V lost 0 bases, and 3 bases had no gene match. The CDR3 sequence is CASSLAAGSYNEQFF. CDR3 bases: TGCGCCAGCAGCTTGGCAGCGGGGAGCTACAATGAGCAGTTCTTC.

V is TRBV7-9 and J is TRBJ2-3; TRBD2 is a possible D gene (5 bases). Germline-derived CDR1 and CDR2 are SEHNR and FQNEAQ (reference sequence). V was trimmed by 6 bases and J by 8 bases, leaving 12 bases between them. The CDR3 totals 12 residues. The CDR3 bases are TGTGCCAGCAGAGGGAGTGGCGGTACGCAGTATTTT. Residues: CASRGSGGTQYF.

This chain joins TRBV18 and TRBJ1-5; D is undetermined. Looked up from germline, CDR1 is KGHSH and CDR2 is LQKENI. V lost 5 bases, J lost 4 bases, and 15 bases lay in between. The CDR3 covers 15 residues. CDR3: CASSSPGRSNQPQHF. In DNA, the CDR3 is TGTGCCAGCTCATCTCCCGGGAGGTCGAATCAGCCCCAGCATTTT.

The gene calls are TRBV5-1 and TRBJ2-7; the match to TRBD1 covers 8 bases. Per germline, CDR1 SGHRS and CDR2 YFSETQ. J gave up 7 bases and V 2 bases, and 5 bases lay outside the gene matches. There are 13 residues in the CDR3. The CDR3 DNA sequence: TGCGCCAGCAGCTTAGGACAGGGCCGAGAGCAGTACTTC. As protein: CASSLGQGREQYF.

The chain has TRBV6-4 and TRBJ2-2; no firm D call. Germline V gene sequence: CDR1 MRHNA, CDR2 SNTAGT. This CDR3 contains 10 residues. Trimming removed 10 bases at V and 6 bases at J, with 6 bases between. CDR3 region: CAIISGELFF. CDR3 nucleotide sequence: TGTGCCATAATCTCCGGGGAGCTGTTTTTT.

This chain uses TRBV7-9 with TRBJ1-5, with 8 bases aligning to TRBD1. This CDR3 contains 14 residues. With 4 bases clipped from V and 2 bases from J, the junction kept 1 base outside the gene matches. Looked up from germline, CDR1 is SEHNR and CDR2 is FQNEAQ (reference sequence). The CDR3 nucleotides read TGTGCCAGCAGCTCGGACAGGGGCAATCAGCCCCAGCATTTT. Translating it yields CASSSDRGNQPQHF. Drawing the rest from reference TRBV7-9 and TRBJ1-5, the complete variable domain is DTGVSQNPRHKITKRGQNVTFRCDPISEHNRLYWYRQTLGQGPEFLTYFQNEAQLEKSRLLSDRFSAERPKGSFSTLEIQRTEQGDSAMYLCASSSDRGNQPQHFGDGTRLSIL.

The chain couples TRBV9 to TRBJ2-5; 9 bases agree with TRBD2. The germline V gene has CDR1 SGDLS and CDR2 YYNGEE. CDR3 length: 16 residues. The junction had 12 bases not matched to a gene; V was cut back by 0 bases and J by 9 bases. The chain's CDR3 is CASSVATGLAGDSQYF. The CDR3 DNA reads as TGTGCCAGCAGCGTAGCTACGGGGTTAGCGGGGGATTCCCAGTACTTC.

V gene TRBV20-1 combines with J gene TRBJ2-3, with unresolved D. V lost 7 bases and J 2 bases, leaving 4 bases between the germline ends. The CDR3 sequence is 10 residues long. Germline values: CDR1 DFQATT, CDR2 SNEGSKA (reference sequence). CDR3 protein: CSVITDTQYF. CDR3 DNA sequence: TGCAGTGTCATCACAGATACGCAGTATTTT.

The chain combines TRBV18 with TRBJ1-4, with D unclear. This CDR3 comprises 12 residues. Trimming left V 3 bases short and J 8 bases short, with 7 bases between. CDR1 is KGHSH, CDR2 LQKENI, per germline. The CDR3: CASSPTEEKLFF. DNA for the CDR3: TGTGCCAGCTCACCTACAGAGGAAAAACTGTTTTTT. Drawing the rest from reference TRBV18 and TRBJ1-4, the complete variable domain is NAGVMQNPRHLVRRRGQEARLRCSPMKGHSHVYWYRQLPEEGLKFMVYLQKENIIDESGMPKERFSAEFPKEGPSILRIQQVVRGDSAAYFCASSPTEEKLFFGSGTQLSVL.

V gene TRBV6-4 combines with J gene TRBJ2-3, with D possibly being TRBD2 (6 bases). Germline V lookup: CDR1 MRHNA, CDR2 SNTAGT. V dropped 6 bases and J dropped 4 bases, with 14 bases sitting between them. The CDR3 is made up of 14 amino acids. In DNA, the CDR3 is TGTGCCAGCAGAGGAGGGGCAGGTGCAGATACGCAGTATTTT. Translated, it gives CASRGGAGADTQYF.

V gene TRBV6-5 combines with J gene TRBJ1-2; D unclear. CDR1 and CDR2 (germline): MNHEY, SVGAGI. This CDR3 is built from 13 residues. CDR3 coding DNA: TGTGCGAGTCCCGTCGGAGGAAGCTATGGCTACACCTTC. Its protein is CASPVGGSYGYTF.